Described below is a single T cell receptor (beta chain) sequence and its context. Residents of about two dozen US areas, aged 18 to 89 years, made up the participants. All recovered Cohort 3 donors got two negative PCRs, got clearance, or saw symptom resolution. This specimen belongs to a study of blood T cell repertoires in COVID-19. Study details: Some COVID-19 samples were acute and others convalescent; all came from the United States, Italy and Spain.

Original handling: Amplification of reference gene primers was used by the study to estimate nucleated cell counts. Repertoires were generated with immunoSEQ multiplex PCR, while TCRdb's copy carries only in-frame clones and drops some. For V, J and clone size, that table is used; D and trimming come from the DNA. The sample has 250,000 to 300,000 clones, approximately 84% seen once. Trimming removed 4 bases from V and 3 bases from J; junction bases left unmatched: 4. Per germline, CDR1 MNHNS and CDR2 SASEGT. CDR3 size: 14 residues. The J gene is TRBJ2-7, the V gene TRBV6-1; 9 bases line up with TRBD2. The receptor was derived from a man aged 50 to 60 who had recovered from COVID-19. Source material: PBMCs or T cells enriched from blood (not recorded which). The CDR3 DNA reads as TGTGCCAGCAGTGTAGCGGGAGATATCTACGAGCAGTACTTC. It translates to CASSVAGDIYEQYF.